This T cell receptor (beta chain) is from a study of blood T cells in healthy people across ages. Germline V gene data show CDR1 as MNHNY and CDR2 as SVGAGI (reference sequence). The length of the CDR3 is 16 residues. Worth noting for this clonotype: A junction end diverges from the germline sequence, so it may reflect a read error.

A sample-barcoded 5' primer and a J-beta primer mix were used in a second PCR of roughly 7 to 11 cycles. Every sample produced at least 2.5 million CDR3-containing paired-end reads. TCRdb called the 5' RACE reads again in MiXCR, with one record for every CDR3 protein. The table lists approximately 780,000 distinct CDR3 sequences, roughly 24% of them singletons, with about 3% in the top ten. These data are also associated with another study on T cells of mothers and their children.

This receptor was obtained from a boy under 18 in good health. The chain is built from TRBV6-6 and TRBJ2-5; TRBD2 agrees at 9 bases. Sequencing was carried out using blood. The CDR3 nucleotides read TGTGCCAGCACTTACAGGGCTAGCGGGGCACAAGAGACCCAGTACTTC. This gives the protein CASTYRASGAQETQYF.